The entry below describes one TCR beta chain. This record comes from a study of blood T cell repertoires in COVID-19. Study context: The United States, Italy and Spain supplied acute and convalescent COVID-19 samples. T cells, B-cell-depleted T cells, or PBMCs provided the cDNA or gDNA that served as material.

Here immunoSEQ multiplex PCR was the method, and the copy in TCRdb shows in-frame clones only, minus some. The sample includes about 180,000 clones, 70% to 90% of them seen just once. The CDR3 loop spans 12 amino acids. V was trimmed by 6 bases and J by 0 bases, leaving 3 bases between them. CDR1 SNHLY and CDR2 FYNNEI come from the germline V gene. This receptor was obtained from a human donor with active or convalescent COVID-19. The donor label of this sample is uncertain. This chain uses TRBV2 with TRBJ1-5; no clear D. Sequenced input: peripheral blood. This CDR3 is CASRYSNQPQHF. As DNA, the CDR3 is TGTGCCAGCAGATATAGCAATCAGCCCCAGCATTTT.